This T cell receptor beta chain was observed in a study of T cell responses to AZD1222 COVID-19 vaccine. Regarding the study as a whole: Spike-spanning, vaccine-associated CD4 TCRs were dominant at 160-218 and 743-854. With two AZD1222 doses given, Spike-specific TCR breadth and depth both rose. After the peak T cell response, and only then, were repertoires sampled.

Assay used: immunoSEQ multiplex PCR; TCRdb lists only in-frame clones, some missing. The sample lists roughly 120,000 clones; roughly 90% were seen once. As to this clone: The antigen is undetermined.

Germline CDR1 reads SGHTA; CDR2 reads FQGTGA. V was pared by 2 bases and J by 6 bases, with 16 bases between. The CDR3 contains 16 residues. Material: peripheral blood, obtained on day 0 of AZD1222 vaccination. The source is an adult in good health. The chain couples TRBV7-3 to TRBJ2-2, with D tentatively TRBD1 (6 bases). The chain's CDR3 is CASSLLPAGAAGELFF. The CDR3 DNA reads as TGTGCCAGCAGCTTACTTCCTGCAGGGGCGGCCGGGGAGCTGTTTTTT.